This record covers a single TCR beta chain. The antigen it binds to is not known. No base quality information exists; no much larger clone differs at one position. The data belong to a study of CD4 T cells in relation to SARS-CoV-2 and coronaviruses (dated by TCRdb to about 2021). About the study as a whole: In the ViraFEST assay, PBMCs were cultured with antigen for approximately 10 days, after which TCR beta CDR3s were sequenced to identify antigen-specific clonal expansions. Using patient-derived lymphoblastoid cell lines, the shared crossreactive spike epitopes were mapped to their HLA restriction. At the level of individual TCR clonotypes, the study evaluated whether memory CD4+ T cells crossreact between the spike proteins of SARS-CoV-2 and those of common cold coronaviruses. An HIV-1 Nef peptide pool or a culture without peptide was used as the negative reference condition. A different, Illumina-based TCR-beta assay was used to sequence expansion assays from other donors in the study. The Adaptive Biotechnologies TCR-sequencing kit was used for samples from a few pre-COVID donors and for the naive versus memory experiments, whereas the other data were Illumina-based.

General study outcomes and caveats: The study was constrained by small numbers of patients and of tested TCRs. Because the crossreactivity analysis focused on spike protein, crossreactivity against other viral proteins was not assessed. Pre-pandemic and post-infection samples were not both contributed by any donor, so tracing of the source of pre-existing responses was limited. Compared with monoreactive clones, crossreactive clones had significantly weaker SARS-CoV-2-driven expansion, a result consistent with antigenic imprinting. Roughly 64% of donors had memory CD4+ clonotypes that crossrecognized SARS-CoV-2 and at least one common cold coronavirus spike.

CD4+ T cells from unexposed donors were collected before the COVID-19 pandemic (2011-2018). Following 10 days of culture, the EasySep CD4+ T cell isolation kit was used to isolate CD4+ T cells. Unexposed donor CD4+ T cells were tested for reactivity to SARS-CoV-2 S and N and four common cold coronavirus spike pools, as cell number allowed. PBMCs were cultured at around 2 million per well in IMDM supplemented with approximately 5% human AB serum and around 10 IU/ml IL-2. Half of the culture medium was replaced with fresh IL-2-containing medium on days 3 and 7. In general, every peptide culture condition was set up in three replicate wells. Leukapheresis product for the unexposed donors was purchased commercially. PBMCs were isolated from leukapheresis product or whole blood by Ficoll-Paque PLUS gradient centrifugation. The PBMCs went either fresh into the expansion assay or into cryopreservation at -140 degrees C. The QIAamp Micro DNA Kit was used to extract genomic DNA from the CD4+ T cells.

Libraries were built with the immunoSEQ multiplex PCR assay. The original pipeline was this. During preprocessing, nonproductive sequences were removed, as were CDR3s that did not start with C, did not end with F or W, or were shorter than 7 amino acids. The MANAFEST web app identified antigen-specific clonotypes based on expansion compared with the reference and other culture wells. A clone was considered positive if the clone showed significant expansion compared with the reference culture in 2 of 3 replicate wells at an FDR below 0.05. A further requirement for positive clones was significant expansion compared with all other tandem wells, along with an odds ratio above 5. CDR3 homology was quantified as pairwise Levenshtein distance, calculated with the stringdist R package after three terminal residues were trimmed from each end. As stored in TCRdb, this immuneACCESS dataset retains in-frame rearrangements with V and J assigned. A fraction of the clones does not appear; measured against another copy, unresolved V genes explain less than half of the discrepancy, and the remainder lacks a known reason. V and J calls and clone size are those listed in that table; D and trimming were worked out from the DNA. The sample includes tens of thousands of clones, with about 79% observed a single time. Less than 25% of the sample is in the top ten clones.

The CDR3 sequence holds 13 residues, the cysteine and phenylalanine included. Here the CDR3 DNA is all that survives: 39 bases in frame from base 1. CDR1 and CDR2 are read off the germline V gene as SGHRS and YFSETQ. The junction shows trimming of 7 bases on V and 2 bases on J, and the gene matches do not reach 3 bases of it. The sample taken for sequencing was CD4+ T cells from PBMCs, cultured in vitro. The TCR was taken from a human donor in good health. The receptor chain draws on TRBV5-1 and TRBJ2-1; TRBD2 agrees with 7 junctional bases. The DNA sequence is as follows: TGCGCCAGCGGGCGGGAGACCTACAATGAGCAGTTCTTC. This translates into CASGRETYNEQFF.